This paragraph covers one T cell receptor beta chain sequence. Repertoires were generated with immunoSEQ multiplex PCR, while TCRdb's copy carries only in-frame clones and drops some. The repertoire has around 30,000 clones, roughly 84% of them found once; the top ten carry over 11%. These data come from a study of blood T cell repertoires in COVID-19. The CDR3 loop spans 14 amino acids. The germline CDR1 and CDR2 sequences are SGHVS and FQNEAQ. V was trimmed by 3 bases and J by 1 base, leaving 10 bases between them. The sequenced sample consisted of peripheral blood. The chain links TRBV7-8 to TRBJ2-7, with D maybe TRBD1 (6 bases). The origin of this receptor is a man aged 55 to 70 with active COVID-19. The CDR3 nucleotides are TGTGCCAGCAGCTTGACAGGTGCGTCCTACGAGCAGTACTTC. Translating it yields CASSLTGASYEQYF.